This T cell receptor beta chain was sequenced in a study of a mutant IDH1 vaccine in newly diagnosed glioma. The time point here: week 47, end of study. It was 300 ug of mutant IDH1 20-mer peptide that made up each vaccine dose, given with topical imiquimod. Clones were read by immunoSEQ multiplex PCR, and TCRdb kept only the in-frame ones, dropping some. The repertoire holds some 42,000 clones, roughly 80% seen once, with around a sixth in the top ten. Notes on the study in general: Whatever changes occurred in top peripheral T cell clonotypes seemed unrelated to pseudoprogression.

Germline CDR1 is SGHRS and CDR2 is YFSETQ. The V segment lost 4 bases and the J segment 1 base; nucleotides outside the gene matches: 6. The CDR3 length is 15 residues. About this clone: What it binds is unknown.

The receptor comes from a man between 18 and 29 years old with glioma. Some clones in this sample may be carry-over from other donors' samples. The source material was PBMCs, sampled from a glioma patient whose treatment included an IDH1 peptide vaccine. This chain joins TRBV5-1 and TRBJ2-5; 8 bases are shared with TRBD1. The CDR3 bases are TGCGCCAGCAGCGGCAAGGGACAGGTCCAAGAGACCCAGTACTTC. This gives the protein CASSGKGQVQETQYF.